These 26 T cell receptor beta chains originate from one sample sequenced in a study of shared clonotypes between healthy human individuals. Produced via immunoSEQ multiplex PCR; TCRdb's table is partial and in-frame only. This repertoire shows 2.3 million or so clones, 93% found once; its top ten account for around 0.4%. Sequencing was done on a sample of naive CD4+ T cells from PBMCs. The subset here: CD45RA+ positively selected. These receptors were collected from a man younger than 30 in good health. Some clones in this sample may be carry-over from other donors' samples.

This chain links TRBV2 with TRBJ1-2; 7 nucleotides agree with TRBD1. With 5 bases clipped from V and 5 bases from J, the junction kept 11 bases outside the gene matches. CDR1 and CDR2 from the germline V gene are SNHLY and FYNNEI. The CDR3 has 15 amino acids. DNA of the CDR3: TGTGCCAGCAGTATCGGACAGGCTCGATTATATGGCTACACCTTC. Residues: CASSIGQARLYGYTF.

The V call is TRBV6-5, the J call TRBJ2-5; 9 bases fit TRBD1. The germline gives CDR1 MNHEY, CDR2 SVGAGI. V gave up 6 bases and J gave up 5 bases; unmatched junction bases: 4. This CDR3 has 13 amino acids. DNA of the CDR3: TGTGCCAGCAGCGACAGGGGGACGGAGACCCAGTACTTC. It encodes CASSDRGTETQYF.

As DNA, the CDR3 is TGTGCCAGCAGTTACGTAGCGGGAGGGCTGGGTGAGCAGTTCTTC. Residues: CASSYVAGGLGEQFF. This chain connects TRBV6-5 to TRBJ2-1, with TRBD2 matching over 11 bases. V was clipped by 2 bases and J by 9 bases; unmatched bases: 6. This CDR3 has 15 amino acids. Germline V gene data show CDR1 as MNHEY and CDR2 as SVGAGI.

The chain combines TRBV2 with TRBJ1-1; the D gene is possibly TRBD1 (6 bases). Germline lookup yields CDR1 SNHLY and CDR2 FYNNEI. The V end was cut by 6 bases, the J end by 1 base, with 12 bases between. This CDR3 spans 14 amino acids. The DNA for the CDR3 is TGTGCCAGCAGCCTCGGACAGACGAACACTGAAGCTTTCTTT. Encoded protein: CASSLGQTNTEAFF.

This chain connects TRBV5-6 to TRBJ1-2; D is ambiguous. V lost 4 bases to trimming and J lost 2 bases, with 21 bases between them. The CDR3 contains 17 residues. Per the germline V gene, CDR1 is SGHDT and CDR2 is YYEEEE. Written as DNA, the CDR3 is TGTGCCAGCAGCCACAAATCCTTGAGCGTAACAAACTATGGCTACACCTTC. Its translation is CASSHKSLSVTNYGYTF.

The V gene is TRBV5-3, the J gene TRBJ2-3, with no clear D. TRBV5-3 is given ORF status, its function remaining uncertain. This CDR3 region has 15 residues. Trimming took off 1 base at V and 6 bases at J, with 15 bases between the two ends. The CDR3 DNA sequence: TGTGCCAGAAGCTTGTGGAGACCACCACGGGATACGCAGTATTTT. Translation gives CARSLWRPPRDTQYF.

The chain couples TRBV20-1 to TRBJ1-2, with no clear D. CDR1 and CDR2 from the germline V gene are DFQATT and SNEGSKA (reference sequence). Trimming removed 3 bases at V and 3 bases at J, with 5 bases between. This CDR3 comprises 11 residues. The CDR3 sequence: CSASPDYGYTF. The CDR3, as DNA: TGCAGTGCTAGCCCGGACTATGGCTACACCTTC.

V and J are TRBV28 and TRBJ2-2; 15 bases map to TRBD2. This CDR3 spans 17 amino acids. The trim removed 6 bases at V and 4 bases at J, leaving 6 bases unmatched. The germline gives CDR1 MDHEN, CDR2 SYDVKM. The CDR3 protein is CASSGLAGGPGTGELFF. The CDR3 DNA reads TGTGCCAGCAGCGGACTAGCGGGAGGGCCCGGCACCGGGGAGCTGTTTTTT.

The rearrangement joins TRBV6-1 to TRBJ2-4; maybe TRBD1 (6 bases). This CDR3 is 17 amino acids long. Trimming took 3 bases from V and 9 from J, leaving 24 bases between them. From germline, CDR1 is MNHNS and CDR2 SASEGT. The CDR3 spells CASSDPDRFGALGIQYF. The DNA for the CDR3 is TGTGCCAGCAGTGACCCCGACAGGTTTGGGGCGCTAGGCATTCAGTACTTC.

The CDR3 DNA is TGTGCCAGCTCACCTTTAGCGGCAGAGACCCAGTACTTC. Translation: CASSPLAAETQYF. The genes are TRBV18 and TRBJ2-5, with D tentatively TRBD2 (6 bases). Trimming removed 3 bases at V and 4 bases at J, with 9 bases between. The V gene's germline CDR1 is KGHSH and CDR2 LQKENI. This CDR3 comprises 13 residues.

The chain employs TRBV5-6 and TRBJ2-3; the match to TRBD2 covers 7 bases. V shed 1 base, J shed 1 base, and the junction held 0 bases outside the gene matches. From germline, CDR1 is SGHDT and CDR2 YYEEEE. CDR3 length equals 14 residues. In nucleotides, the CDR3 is TGTGCCAGCAGCTTGCTAGCGGGCACAGATACGCAGTATTTT. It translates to CASSLLAGTDTQYF.

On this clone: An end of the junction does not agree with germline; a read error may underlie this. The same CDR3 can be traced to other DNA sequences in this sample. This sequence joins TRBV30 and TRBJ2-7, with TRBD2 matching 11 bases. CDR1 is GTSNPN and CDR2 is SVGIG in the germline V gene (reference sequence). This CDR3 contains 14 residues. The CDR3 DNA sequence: TGTGCCTGGGGTTCACTAGCGGGAGTGACCGAGCAATACTTC. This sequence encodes CAWGSLAGVTEQYF.

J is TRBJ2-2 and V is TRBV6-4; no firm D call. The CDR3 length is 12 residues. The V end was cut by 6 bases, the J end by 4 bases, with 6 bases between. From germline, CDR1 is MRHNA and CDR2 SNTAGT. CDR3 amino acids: CASSLGTGELFF. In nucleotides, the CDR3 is TGTGCCAGCAGCCTCGGCACCGGGGAGCTGTTTTTT.

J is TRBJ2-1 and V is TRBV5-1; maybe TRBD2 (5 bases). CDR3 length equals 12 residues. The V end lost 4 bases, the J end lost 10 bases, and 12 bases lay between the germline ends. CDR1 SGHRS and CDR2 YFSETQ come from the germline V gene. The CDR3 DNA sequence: TGCGCCAGCAGCCAACCTAGCCAGGAGCAGTTCTTC. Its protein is CASSQPSQEQFF.

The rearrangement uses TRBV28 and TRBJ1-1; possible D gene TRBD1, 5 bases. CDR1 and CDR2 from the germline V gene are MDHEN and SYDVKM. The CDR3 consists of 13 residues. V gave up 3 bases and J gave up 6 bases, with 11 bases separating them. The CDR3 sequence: CASSFAGVSEAFF. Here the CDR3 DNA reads TGTGCCAGCAGTTTCGCGGGGGTCTCTGAAGCTTTCTTT.

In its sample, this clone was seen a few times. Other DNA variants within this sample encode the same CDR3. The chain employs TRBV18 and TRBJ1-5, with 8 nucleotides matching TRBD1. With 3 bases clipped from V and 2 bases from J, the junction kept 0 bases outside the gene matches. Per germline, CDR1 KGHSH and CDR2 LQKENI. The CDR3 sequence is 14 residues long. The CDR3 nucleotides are TGTGCCAGCTCACCGGGACAGGGCAATCAGCCCCAGCATTTT. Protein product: CASSPGQGNQPQHF.

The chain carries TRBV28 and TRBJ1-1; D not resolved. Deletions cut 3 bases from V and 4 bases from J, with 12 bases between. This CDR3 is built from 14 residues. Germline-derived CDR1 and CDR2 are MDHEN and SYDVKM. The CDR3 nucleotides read TGTGCCAGCAGTTTGGTAGGGTCCAGCACTGAAGCTTTCTTT. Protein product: CASSLVGSSTEAFF.

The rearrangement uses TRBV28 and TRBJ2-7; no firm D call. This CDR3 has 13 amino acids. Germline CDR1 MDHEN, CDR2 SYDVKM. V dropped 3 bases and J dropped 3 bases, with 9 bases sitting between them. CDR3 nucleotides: TGTGCCAGCAGTTTGGCGGCCCTCTACGAGCAGTACTTC. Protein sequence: CASSLAALYEQYF.

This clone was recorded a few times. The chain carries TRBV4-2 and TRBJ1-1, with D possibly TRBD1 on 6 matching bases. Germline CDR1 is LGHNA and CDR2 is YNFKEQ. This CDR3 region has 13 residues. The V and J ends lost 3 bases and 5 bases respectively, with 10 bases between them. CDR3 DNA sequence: TGTGCCAGCAGCCAGGCAGGGGTTACTGAAGCTTTCTTT. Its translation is CASSQAGVTEAFF.

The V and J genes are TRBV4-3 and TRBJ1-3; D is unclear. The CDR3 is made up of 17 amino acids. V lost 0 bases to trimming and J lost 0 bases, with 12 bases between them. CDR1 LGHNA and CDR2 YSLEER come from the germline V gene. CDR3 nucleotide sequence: TGCGCCAGCAGCCAAGAAAACACCTACTACTCTGGAAACACCATATATTTT. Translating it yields CASSQENTYYSGNTIYF.

The DNA for the CDR3 is TGCAGCGTTTTAGGGACGGACAGAACTAGCACAGATACGCAGTATTTT. This encodes CSVLGTDRTSTDTQYF. The V gene is TRBV29-1, the J gene TRBJ2-3; a possible D gene is TRBD1 (6 bases). The CDR3 loop spans 16 amino acids. V dropped 5 bases and J dropped 0 bases, with 18 bases sitting between them. In germline, CDR1 is SQVTM, CDR2 ANQGSEA.

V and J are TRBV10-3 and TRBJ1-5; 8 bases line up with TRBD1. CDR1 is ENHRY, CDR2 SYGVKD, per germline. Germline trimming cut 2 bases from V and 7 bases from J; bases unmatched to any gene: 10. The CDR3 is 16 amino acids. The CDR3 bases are TGTGCCATCAGTGAGAGTTGGGCCAGGGGGCAACAGCCCCAGCATTTT. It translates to CAISESWARGQQPQHF.

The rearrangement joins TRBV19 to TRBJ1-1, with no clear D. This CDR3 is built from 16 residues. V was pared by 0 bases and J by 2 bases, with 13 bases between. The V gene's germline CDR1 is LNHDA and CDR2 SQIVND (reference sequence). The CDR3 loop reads CASSIDQISANTEAFF. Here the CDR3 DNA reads TGTGCCAGTAGTATAGATCAAATTTCAGCTAACACTGAAGCTTTCTTT.

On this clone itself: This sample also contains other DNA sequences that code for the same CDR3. CDR3 nucleotides: TGTGCCAGCAGCGTAGGGGGAAGCTCCTACGAGCAGTACTTC. This translates into CASSVGGSSYEQYF. The chain carries TRBV9 and TRBJ2-7; no firm D call. V lost 0 bases and J lost 0, with 7 bases in between. Germline V lookup: CDR1 SGDLS, CDR2 YYNGEE. The CDR3 extends over 14 amino acids.

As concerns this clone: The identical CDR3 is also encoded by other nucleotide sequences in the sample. CDR3 amino acids: CASSVAGGDQPQHF. Here the CDR3 DNA reads TGTGCCAGCAGCGTAGCAGGGGGGGACCAGCCCCAGCATTTT. V and J are TRBV9 and TRBJ1-5; 7 bases are shared with TRBD1. The germline CDR1 and CDR2 sequences are SGDLS and YYNGEE. After removal of 0 bases from V and 7 bases from J, the junction contained 4 bases not matched to a gene. The CDR3 has 14 residues.

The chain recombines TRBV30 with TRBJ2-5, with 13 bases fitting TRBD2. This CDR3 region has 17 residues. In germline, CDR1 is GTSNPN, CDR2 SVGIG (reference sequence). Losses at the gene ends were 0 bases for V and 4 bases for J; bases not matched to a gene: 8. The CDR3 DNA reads TGTGCCTGGAGTGTATACCCTTGGACTAGCGGGAGAGAGACCCAGTACTTC. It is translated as CAWSVYPWTSGRETQYF.